The 32 T cell receptor beta chains given below trace back to one sample, sequenced in a study of blood T cell repertoires in COVID-19. Assay used: immunoSEQ multiplex PCR; TCRdb lists only in-frame clones, some missing. This sample yields fewer than 95,000 clones, of which approximately 88% are seen a single time; over 0.35% belongs to the top ten. The sample comprised peripheral blood. The source is a man aged 55 to 70 with acute or convalescent COVID-19.

The chain combines TRBV5-1 with TRBJ2-2, with 13 bases lining up with TRBD2. The CDR3 consists of 18 residues. Germline CDR1 is SGHRS and CDR2 is YFSETQ. After removal of 4 bases from V and 5 bases from J, the junction contained 11 bases not matched to a gene. The CDR3 spells CASSNKKSTSGGTGELFF. The DNA of the CDR3 is TGCGCCAGCAGCAACAAGAAATCGACTAGCGGGGGGACCGGGGAGCTGTTTTTT.

Only one count was recorded for this clone. The chain combines TRBV7-2 with TRBJ2-7, with 7 bases matching TRBD1. CDR3 length equals 15 residues. Germline CDR1 reads SGHTA; CDR2 reads FQGNSA. The trim removed 5 bases at V and 1 base at J, leaving 8 bases unmatched. The CDR3 loop reads CASSASGQTSYEQYF. The DNA of the CDR3 is TGTGCCAGCAGCGCCTCGGGACAGACTTCCTACGAGCAGTACTTC.

The V and J genes are TRBV3-1 (or the pseudogene TRBV3-2) and TRBJ2-1; 7 bases are a match to TRBD2. The CDR3 contains 15 residues. Germline values: CDR1 LGHDT, CDR2 YNNKEL (reference sequence). V shed 1 base, J shed 4 bases, and the junction held 4 bases outside the gene matches. CDR3 coding DNA: TGTGCCAGCAGCCAAGCGGCTAGCGGATACAATGAGCAGTTCTTC. This encodes CASSQAASGYNEQFF.

This sequence joins TRBV30 and TRBJ2-1; TRBD1 aligns across 11 bases. The CDR3 extends over 15 amino acids. The V and J ends lost 4 bases and 6 bases, in that order; junction bases with no gene match: 8. Germline V gives CDR1 GTSNPN, CDR2 SVGIG (reference sequence). The CDR3 DNA follows: TGTGCCTGGAATAGGGGGGACAGGGGGTTCAATGAGCAGTTCTTC. It specifies CAWNRGDRGFNEQFF.

In DNA, the CDR3 is TGTGCCAGCAGCCCGGACAGGGCCGACGAGCAGTACTTC. It encodes CASSPDRADEQYF. V is TRBV5-4 and J is TRBJ2-7; 8 positions match TRBD1. The CDR3 totals 13 residues. Germline values: CDR1 SGHNT, CDR2 YYREEE (reference sequence). Germline trimming cut 4 bases from V and 5 bases from J; bases unmatched to any gene: 5.

This chain connects TRBV11-2 to TRBJ2-3; 13 nucleotides agree with TRBD2. Germline loops: CDR1 SGHAT, CDR2 FQNNGV. Trimming cost V 1 base and J 3 bases; bases outside gene matches: 1. The CDR3 is made up of 16 amino acids. CDR3 sequence: CASSLGLAGGTDTQYF. The DNA for the CDR3 is TGTGCCAGCAGCTTAGGACTAGCGGGGGGAACAGATACGCAGTATTTT.

This clone was seen once. The chain carries TRBV5-1 and TRBJ1-2; D is perhaps TRBD1 (5 bases). The CDR3 length is 17 residues. The ends were cut back, 7 bases at V and 3 bases at J, with 25 bases in the middle. Looked up from germline, CDR1 is SGHRS and CDR2 is YFSETQ. The CDR3 is CASRSLTGVGQDYGYTF. The DNA of the CDR3 is TGCGCCAGCCGCAGCCTTACGGGGGTAGGGCAGGACTATGGCTACACCTTC.

The gene calls are TRBV6-5 and TRBJ1-2, with unresolved D. Trimming took off 8 bases at V and 3 bases at J, with 16 bases between the two ends. This CDR3 region has 14 residues. Germline CDR1 is MNHEY and CDR2 is SVGAGI. DNA for the CDR3: TGTGCCAGCGCAGTGACCGGCCAGGACTATGGCTACACCTTC. It encodes CASAVTGQDYGYTF.

This clone was counted once. The gene calls are TRBV11-2 and TRBJ2-1, with TRBD2 identical over 11 bases. V lost 5 bases and J lost 6; bases outside the gene matches: 9. Germline assignment: CDR1 SGHAT and CDR2 FQNNGV. The CDR3 is made up of 16 amino acids. CDR3 region: CASSAYGTSGRNEQFF. In DNA form, the CDR3 reads TGTGCCAGCAGCGCCTACGGGACTAGCGGACGCAATGAGCAGTTCTTC.

The chain carries TRBV21-1 and TRBJ2-7; no check of the table's D call, TRBD2, against the DNA was made. TRBV21-1 is noted as a pseudogene. This CDR3 is 14 amino acids long. The CDR3 protein is CASSPIPGSYEQYF. In DNA, the CDR3 is TGTGCCAGCAGCCCCATCCCCGGCTCCTACGAGCAGTACTTC.

This clone was detected only a few times. A junction end diverges from the germline sequence, so it may reflect a read error. J is TRBJ2-7 and V is TRBV10-1; 7 nucleotides match TRBD1. The CDR3 runs 13 residues. Germline V gene sequence: CDR1 WNHNN, CDR2 SYGVQD (reference sequence). CDR3 DNA sequence: TGCGCCAGCGGTGACAGGGTGTCACACGAGCAGTACTTC. Protein product: CASGDRVSHEQYF.

The chain recombines TRBV5-1 with TRBJ1-1; 8 bases align to TRBD1. V trimming: 6 bases; J trimming: 5 bases; junction bases outside the gene matches: 3. Per the germline V gene, CDR1 is SGHRS and CDR2 is YFSETQ. The CDR3 sequence is 12 residues long. The CDR3 nucleotides read TGCGCCAGCACAGGGGGCGGGACTGAAGCTTTCTTT. Its translation: CASTGGGTEAFF.

CDR3 in amino acids: CASTREAGGSQPQHF. CDR3 sequence (DNA): TGTGCCAGTACGAGGGAGGCAGGGGGCTCTCAGCCCCAGCATTTT. This chain joins TRBV19 and TRBJ1-5, with TRBD1 matching over 8 bases. This CDR3 comprises 15 residues. CDR1 is LNHDA, CDR2 SQIVND, per germline (reference sequence). V trimming: 7 bases; J trimming: 6 bases; junction bases outside the gene matches: 11.

V gene TRBV6-5 combines with J gene TRBJ1-6, with 10 positions matching TRBD1. Per germline, CDR1 MNHEY and CDR2 SVGAGI. After removal of 8 bases from V and 9 bases from J, the junction contained 10 bases not matched to a gene. The CDR3 sequence is 15 residues long. The CDR3 is CASERQGAMFSPLHF. The DNA of the CDR3 is TGTGCCAGCGAAAGACAGGGGGCTATGTTTTCACCCCTCCACTTT.

The V call is TRBV28, the J call TRBJ1-1, with a weak D call TRBD1 (6 bases). Germline values: CDR1 MDHEN, CDR2 SYDVKM. Trimming left V 7 bases short and J 6 bases short, with 21 bases between. CDR3 length: 15 amino acids. Written as DNA, the CDR3 is TGTGCCAGCATCTTTTCGGGGGGCGTGGGTTCTGAAGCTTTCTTT. Its protein product is CASIFSGGVGSEAFF.

This CDR3 is CASSELGQSSYEQYF. CDR3 sequence (DNA): TGTGCCAGCAGTGAGTTGGGACAGAGCTCCTACGAGCAGTACTTC. The J gene is TRBJ2-7, the V gene TRBV6-1; 7 nucleotides match TRBD1. Germline CDR1 reads MNHNS; CDR2 reads SASEGT. This CDR3 has 15 amino acids. V shed 3 bases, J shed 0 bases, and the junction held 5 bases outside the gene matches.

This chain uses TRBV6-1 with TRBJ1-5; possibly TRBD1 for D (5 bases). Looked up from germline, CDR1 is MNHNS and CDR2 is SASEGT. Deletions cut 0 bases from V and 5 bases from J, with 11 bases between. The CDR3 consists of 15 residues. For the CDR3, the DNA is TGTGCCAGCAGTGAAGCAGGGGTTCTATATCAGCCCCAGCATTTT. Protein: CASSEAGVLYQPQHF.

This chain connects TRBV5-5 to TRBJ2-2, with 13 positions matching TRBD2. The junction had 5 bases not matched to a gene; V was cut back by 4 bases and J by 5 bases. The CDR3 is 16 residues long. The germline CDR1 and CDR2 sequences are SGHKS and YYEKEE (reference sequence). The CDR3 reads CASSRTSGSDTGELFF. In nucleotides, the CDR3 is TGTGCCAGCAGCAGGACTAGCGGGAGTGATACCGGGGAGCTGTTTTTT.

This clone was counted between two and nine times. The chain carries TRBV7-2 and TRBJ1-3; 10 positions match TRBD1. After removal of 5 bases from V and 4 bases from J, the junction contained 14 bases not matched to a gene. The CDR3 loop spans 18 amino acids. CDR1 and CDR2 from the germline V gene are SGHTA and FQGNSA. In nucleotides, the CDR3 is TGTGCCAGCAGCCTCACATCCGGGACAGGGGCATCAGGAAACACCATATATTTT. This codes for CASSLTSGTGASGNTIYF.

The V call is TRBV9, the J call TRBJ1-2; 8 bases line up with TRBD1. CDR3 length equals 13 residues. The trim removed 0 bases at V and 10 bases at J, leaving 5 bases unmatched. The V gene's germline CDR1 is SGDLS and CDR2 YYNGEE. In nucleotides, the CDR3 is TGTGCCAGCAGCGTAGAGGGGCAGGGGGCCTACACCTTC. Protein sequence: CASSVEGQGAYTF.

This sequence joins TRBV19 and TRBJ2-1; weak D call: TRBD1 (6 bases). Per the germline V gene, CDR1 is LNHDA and CDR2 is SQIVND (reference sequence). V lost 7 bases and J 6 bases, leaving 13 bases between the germline ends. This CDR3 is 13 amino acids long. CDR3 nucleotides: TGTGCCAGTATAAAGAGGGGGAGCAATGAGCAGTTCTTC. This gives the protein CASIKRGSNEQFF.

The rearrangement links TRBV5-6 to TRBJ2-3; TRBD2 agrees at 11 bases. V was pared by 4 bases and J by 3 bases, with 4 bases of the junction left unmatched. The germline CDR1 and CDR2 sequences are SGHDT and YYEEEE. The CDR3 spans 15 residues. In nucleotides, the CDR3 is TGTGCCAGCAGCAGAGGACTAGCGGGTACAGATACGCAGTATTTT. Translated: CASSRGLAGTDTQYF.

This rearrangement joins TRBV15 to TRBJ2-3, with TRBD1 identical over 7 bases. V lost 0 bases and J lost 0; bases outside the gene matches: 18. CDR3 length: 21 amino acids. Germline assignment: CDR1 LNHNV and CDR2 YYDKDF (reference sequence). CDR3 in DNA: TGTGCCACCAGCAGAGATATGATGCGGAAGAGGACAGGATCGAGCACAGATACGCAGTATTTT. This gives the protein CATSRDMMRKRTGSSTDTQYF.

The V and J genes are TRBV6-5 and TRBJ1-1, with 7 positions matching TRBD1. The CDR3 is 15 amino acids. With 6 bases clipped from V and 1 base from J, the junction kept 8 bases outside the gene matches. Per germline, CDR1 MNHEY and CDR2 SVGAGI. The CDR3 sequence: CASSKTGQRNTEAFF. CDR3 sequence (DNA): TGTGCCAGCAGCAAGACGGGACAGAGGAACACTGAAGCTTTCTTT.

The V call is TRBV29-1, the J call TRBJ2-7, with TRBD2 identical over 8 bases. The J segment lost 5 bases and the V segment lost 3 bases, leaving 6 bases of the junction unmatched. This CDR3 region has 13 residues. CDR1 SQVTM and CDR2 ANQGSEA come from the germline V gene. The CDR3 sequence: CSVEREAFNEQYF. The CDR3 DNA follows: TGCAGCGTTGAGCGGGAGGCTTTCAACGAGCAGTACTTC.

The chain uses TRBV5-1 and TRBJ2-2, with TRBD1 matching 7 bases. CDR3 length: 16 residues. V lost 2 bases and J lost 2; bases outside the gene matches: 6. Germline V CDR1 and CDR2: SGHRS, YFSETQ. CDR3 residues: CASSLETGLNTGELFF. The CDR3 bases are TGCGCCAGCAGCTTAGAGACAGGGCTAAACACCGGGGAGCTGTTTTTT.

The genes are TRBV2 and TRBJ1-1, with D unresolved. The germline gives CDR1 SNHLY, CDR2 FYNNEI. This CDR3 has 14 residues. V was cut by 6 bases and J by 2 bases, with 13 bases left in between. The CDR3 region has the DNA TGTGCCAGCAGCCAGGAAAGTGGAAACACTGAAGCTTTCTTT. It yields the protein CASSQESGNTEAFF.

This chain connects TRBV9 to TRBJ1-1; no clear D gene. V was shortened by 3 bases and J by 2 bases, with 14 bases between the two germline ends. Per the germline V gene, CDR1 is SGDLS and CDR2 is YYNGEE. This CDR3 comprises 15 residues. The CDR3 loop reads CASSETGLSNTEAFF. The DNA for the CDR3 is TGTGCCAGCAGCGAAACGGGGTTATCAAACACTGAAGCTTTCTTT.

The gene calls are TRBV5-1 and TRBJ2-5; D gene unclear. Germline V lookup: CDR1 SGHRS, CDR2 YFSETQ. Trimming shortened V by 0 bases and J by 3 bases, and 3 bases separated the two germline ends. This CDR3 contains 12 residues. CDR3 residues: CASSLAKETQYF. In nucleotides, the CDR3 is TGCGCCAGCAGCTTGGCCAAAGAGACCCAGTACTTC.

The chain recombines TRBV19 with TRBJ2-1; 15 positions agree with TRBD2. Germline-derived CDR1 and CDR2 are LNHDA and SQIVND (reference sequence). The CDR3 covers 16 residues. V lost 6 bases to trimming and J lost 3 bases; unmatched junction nucleotides: 3. In DNA form, the CDR3 reads TGTGCCAGTAGGGGACTAGCGGGAGGTAGCTACAATGAGCAGTTCTTC. Residues: CASRGLAGGSYNEQFF.

The V call is TRBV21-1, the J call TRBJ2-7; TRBD1 was called by the table and not checked on the DNA. TRBV21-1 is noted as a pseudogene. This CDR3 is 18 amino acids long. The CDR3 loop reads CASSLPEGVSLTLHEQYF. In DNA, the CDR3 is TGTGCCAGCAGCCTACCCGAGGGGGTCTCATTAACCCTACACGAGCAGTACTTC.

The J gene is TRBJ1-1, the V gene TRBV19; D perhaps matches TRBD1 (6 bases). This CDR3 region has 15 residues. CDR1 and CDR2 from the germline V gene are LNHDA and SQIVND (reference sequence). Trimming stripped 6 bases from V and 0 bases from J, with 14 bases between. The DNA for the CDR3 is TGTGCCAGTAGGGATGGACAGACTATGAACACTGAAGCTTTCTTT. Its protein is CASRDGQTMNTEAFF.